A single sample gave rise to the 13 T cell receptor beta chains below, sequenced in a study of T cell changes during pregnancy in multiple sclerosis. Some clones are missing from TCRdb's copy, which holds only in-frame ones; the method was immunoSEQ multiplex PCR. The data contain 75,000 to 90,000 clones, about 90% of them singletons. Sequencing used PBMCs, obtained in the first trimester of pregnancy. The receptors were sampled from a female donor in good health, serving as a control in a pregnancy study. Some clones in this sample may be carry-over from other donors' samples.

V is TRBV5-6 and J is TRBJ1-5; 10 bases line up with TRBD1. The CDR3 totals 15 residues. Trimming took 0 bases from V and 10 from J; bases not matched to a gene: 7. Germline loops: CDR1 SGHDT, CDR2 YYEEEE. The CDR3 sequence: CASSLAGQGGVPQHF. CDR3 coding DNA: TGTGCCAGCAGCTTGGCAGGACAGGGGGGTGTTCCCCAGCATTTT.

This clone was recorded only once. V is TRBV9 and J is TRBJ2-7, with D possibly being TRBD1 (5 bases). The germline CDR1 and CDR2 sequences are SGDLS and YYNGEE. The CDR3 has 14 amino acids. V was shortened by 0 bases and J by 2 bases, with 9 bases between the two germline ends. CDR3 coding DNA: TGTGCCAGCAGCGTAGCAGGGAACACCTACGAGCAGTACTTC. This codes for CASSVAGNTYEQYF. Full variable domain (remainder filled in from reference TRBV9 and TRBJ2-7): DSGVTQTPKHLITATGQRVTLRCSPRSGDLSVYWYQQSLDQGLQFLIQYYNGEERAKGNILERFSAQQFPDLHSELNLSSLELGDSALYFCASSVAGNTYEQYFGPGTRLTVT.

The CDR3 sequence is CASSFSGTGAYGYTF. CDR3 coding DNA: TGTGCCAGCAGTTTTTCCGGGACAGGGGCCTATGGCTACACCTTC. The genes are TRBV27 and TRBJ1-2, with 10 bases fitting TRBD1. The CDR3 runs 15 residues. Trimming cost V 3 bases and J 4 bases; bases outside gene matches: 5. The germline V gene encodes CDR1 MNHEY and CDR2 SMNVEV (reference sequence).

The CDR3: CASSYGPRLPNEKLFF. The CDR3 bases are TGTGCCAGCAGTTACGGCCCTAGGCTACCTAATGAAAAACTGTTTTTT. The chain couples TRBV6-5 to TRBJ1-4; D is unresolved. The length of the CDR3 is 16 residues. V was pared by 2 bases and J by 3 bases, with 13 bases between. CDR1 is MNHEY and CDR2 is SVGAGI in the germline V gene.

The chain has TRBV20-1 and TRBJ2-7; weak D call: TRBD2 (5 bases). The CDR3 has 10 residues. V was trimmed by 5 bases and J by 5 bases, leaving 7 bases between them. Germline values: CDR1 DFQATT, CDR2 SNEGSKA (reference sequence). The CDR3 is CSASGDEQYF. The CDR3 DNA sequence: TGCAGTGCTTCCGGGGACGAGCAGTACTTC.

The chain couples TRBV4-1 to TRBJ2-3, with 14 nucleotides matching TRBD2. Looked up from germline, CDR1 is MGHRA and CDR2 is YSYEKL. This CDR3 has 19 residues. J was trimmed by 3 bases and V by 2 bases; bases with no gene match: 10. CDR3 coding DNA: TGCGCCAGCAGCCAACCGAGACTAGCGGGAGGGCCGGGGACAGATACGCAGTATTTT. Protein product: CASSQPRLAGGPGTDTQYF.

V usage is TRBV19 and J usage is TRBJ1-6; D possibly corresponds to TRBD1 (5 bases). Germline V gene data show CDR1 as LNHDA and CDR2 as SQIVND (reference sequence). There are 15 residues in the CDR3. The germline V and J ends were trimmed by 7 bases and 9 bases, with 19 bases remaining between them. The CDR3 region has the DNA TGTGCCAGTACCCCAAGGCAGGGCAGAAGTTCACCCCTCCACTTT. It specifies CASTPRQGRSSPLHF.

The chain's CDR3 is CASSYPRQDANNEQFF. Written as DNA, the CDR3 is TGTGCCAGCAGTTACCCCAGACAGGACGCAAACAATGAGCAGTTCTTC. The chain uses TRBV28 and TRBJ2-1; a possible D gene is TRBD1 (6 bases). Germline V CDR1 and CDR2: MDHEN, SYDVKM. Trimming shortened V by 4 bases and J by 5 bases, and 18 bases separated the two germline ends. CDR3 length: 16 residues.

This chain links TRBV6-4 with TRBJ2-6, with no clear D. CDR1 is MRHNA, CDR2 SNTAGT, per germline. Trimming pared 3 bases from V and 0 bases from J, leaving 6 bases between. The CDR3 contains 15 residues. Here the CDR3 DNA reads TGTGCCAGCAGTGAGAGTTCCTCTGGGGCCAACGTCCTGACTTTC. Protein product: CASSESSSGANVLTF.

The rearrangement uses TRBV4-3 and TRBJ2-4, with D perhaps TRBD2 (7 bases). The length of the CDR3 is 18 residues. V lost 4 bases and J 1 base, leaving 20 bases between the germline ends. CDR1 is LGHNA and CDR2 is YSLEER in the germline V gene. In DNA form, the CDR3 reads TGCGCCAGCAGCCCGTTGGCGGGGGCAGAACACGCCAAAAACATTCAGTACTTC. This sequence encodes CASSPLAGAEHAKNIQYF.

The chain is built from TRBV5-6 and TRBJ2-7; 12 positions agree with TRBD2. Germline V gives CDR1 SGHDT, CDR2 YYEEEE. The CDR3 spans 14 residues. V lost 6 bases to trimming and J lost 4 bases; unmatched junction nucleotides: 5. CDR3 in amino acids: CASTLGTSGYEQYF. Here the CDR3 DNA reads TGTGCCAGCACCCTTGGGACTAGCGGGTACGAGCAGTACTTC. Using reference TRBV5-6 and TRBJ2-7 for the parts outside the CDR3, the full variable domain is DAGVTQSPTHLIKTRGQQVTLRCSPKSGHDTVSWYQQALGQGPQFIFQYYEEEERQRGNFPDRFSGHQFPNYSSELNVNALLLGDSALYLCASTLGTSGYEQYFGPGTRLTVT.

V and J are TRBV30 and TRBJ2-3, with 10 bases fitting TRBD2. The CDR3 sequence is 15 residues long. CDR1 and CDR2 from the germline V gene are GTSNPN and SVGIG (reference sequence). Trimming took 0 bases from V and 0 from J; bases not matched to a gene: 0. The CDR3 nucleotides read TGTGCCTGGAGTGTACTAGCGGGAAGCACAGATACGCAGTATTTT. This gives the protein CAWSVLAGSTDTQYF.

The gene calls are TRBV19 and TRBJ1-1; D not certain. The V end was cut by 1 base, the J end by 1 base, with 4 bases between. The germline gives CDR1 LNHDA, CDR2 SQIVND (reference sequence). CDR3 size: 13 residues. The CDR3 nucleotides are TGTGCCAGTAGTATAGGAGAGAACACTGAAGCTTTCTTT. This translates into CASSIGENTEAFF.